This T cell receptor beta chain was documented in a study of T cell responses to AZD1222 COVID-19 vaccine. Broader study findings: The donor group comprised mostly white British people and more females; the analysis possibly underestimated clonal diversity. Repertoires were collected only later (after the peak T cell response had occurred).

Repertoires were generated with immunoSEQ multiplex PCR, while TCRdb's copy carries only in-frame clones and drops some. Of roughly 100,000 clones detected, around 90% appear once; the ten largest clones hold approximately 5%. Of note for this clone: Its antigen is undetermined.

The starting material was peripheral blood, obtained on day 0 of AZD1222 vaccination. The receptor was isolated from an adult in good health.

The DNA for the CDR3 is TGTGCCAGCAGTCCCCACCGGGACTACTATGGCTACACCTTC. This translates into CASSPHRDYYGYTF. V gene TRBV27 combines with J gene TRBJ1-2; tentative D call: TRBD1 (5 bases). The germline V gene has CDR1 MNHEY and CDR2 SMNVEV (reference sequence). Trimming pared 5 bases from V and 3 bases from J, leaving 13 bases between. The CDR3 spans 14 residues.